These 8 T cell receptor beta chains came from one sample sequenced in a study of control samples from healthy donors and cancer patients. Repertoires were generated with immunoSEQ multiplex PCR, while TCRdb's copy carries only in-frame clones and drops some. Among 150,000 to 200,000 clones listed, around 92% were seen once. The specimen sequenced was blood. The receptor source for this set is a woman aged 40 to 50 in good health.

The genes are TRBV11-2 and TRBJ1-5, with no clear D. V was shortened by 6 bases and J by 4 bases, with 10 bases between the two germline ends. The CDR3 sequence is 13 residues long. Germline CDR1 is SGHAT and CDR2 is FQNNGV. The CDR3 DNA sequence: TGTGCCAGCAGTGATAATTATAATCAGCCCCAGCATTTT. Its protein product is CASSDNYNQPQHF.

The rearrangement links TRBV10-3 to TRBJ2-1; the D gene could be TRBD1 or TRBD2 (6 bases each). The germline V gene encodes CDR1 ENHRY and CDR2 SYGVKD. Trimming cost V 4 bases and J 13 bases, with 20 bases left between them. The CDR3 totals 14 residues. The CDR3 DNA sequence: TGTGCCATCAGTGTAGGAGGGGGGCCACCCAATCAGTTCTTC. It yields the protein CAISVGGGPPNQFF.

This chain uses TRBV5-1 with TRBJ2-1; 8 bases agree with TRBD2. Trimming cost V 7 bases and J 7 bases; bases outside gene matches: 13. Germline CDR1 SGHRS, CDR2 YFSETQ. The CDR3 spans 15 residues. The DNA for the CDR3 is TGCGCCAGCCTCCCGCCAGCGGGGGTCGTTAATGAGCAGTTCTTC. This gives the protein CASLPPAGVVNEQFF.

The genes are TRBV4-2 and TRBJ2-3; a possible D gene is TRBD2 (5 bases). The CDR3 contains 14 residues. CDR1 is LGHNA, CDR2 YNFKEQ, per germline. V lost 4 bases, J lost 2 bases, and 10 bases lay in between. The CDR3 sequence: CASSRGEATDTQYF. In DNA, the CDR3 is TGTGCCAGCAGCCGGGGAGAGGCCACAGATACGCAGTATTTT.

CDR3 in DNA: TGTGCCAGCAGGCCTTCCAGGAACACTGAAGCTTTCTTT. This codes for CASRPSRNTEAFF. The chain has TRBV6-5 and TRBJ1-1, with D hard to call. Germline V gene lookup returns CDR1 MNHEY and CDR2 SVGAGI. V was shortened by 6 bases and J by 1 base, with 9 bases between the two germline ends. The CDR3 covers 13 residues.

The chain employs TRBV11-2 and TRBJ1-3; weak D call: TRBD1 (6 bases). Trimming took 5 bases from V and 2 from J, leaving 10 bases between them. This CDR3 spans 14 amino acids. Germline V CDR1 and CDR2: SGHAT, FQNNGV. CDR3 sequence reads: CASSRDMAGNTIYF. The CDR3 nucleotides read TGTGCCAGCAGCCGGGACATGGCTGGAAACACCATATATTTT.

The DNA for the CDR3 is TGTGCCAGCAGGGGGACTAGCGGGGTGTACGAGCAGTACTTC. It encodes CASRGTSGVYEQYF. J is TRBJ2-7 and V is TRBV2; 13 positions match TRBD2. V lost 6 bases, J lost 4 bases, and 3 bases stayed unmatched. The CDR3 loop spans 14 amino acids. Germline lookup yields CDR1 SNHLY and CDR2 FYNNEI.

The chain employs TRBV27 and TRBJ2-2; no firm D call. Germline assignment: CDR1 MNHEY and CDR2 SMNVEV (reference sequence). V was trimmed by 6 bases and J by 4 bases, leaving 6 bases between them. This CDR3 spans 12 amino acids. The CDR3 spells CASRSGTGELFF. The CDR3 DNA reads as TGTGCCAGCAGGTCGGGCACCGGGGAGCTGTTTTTT.